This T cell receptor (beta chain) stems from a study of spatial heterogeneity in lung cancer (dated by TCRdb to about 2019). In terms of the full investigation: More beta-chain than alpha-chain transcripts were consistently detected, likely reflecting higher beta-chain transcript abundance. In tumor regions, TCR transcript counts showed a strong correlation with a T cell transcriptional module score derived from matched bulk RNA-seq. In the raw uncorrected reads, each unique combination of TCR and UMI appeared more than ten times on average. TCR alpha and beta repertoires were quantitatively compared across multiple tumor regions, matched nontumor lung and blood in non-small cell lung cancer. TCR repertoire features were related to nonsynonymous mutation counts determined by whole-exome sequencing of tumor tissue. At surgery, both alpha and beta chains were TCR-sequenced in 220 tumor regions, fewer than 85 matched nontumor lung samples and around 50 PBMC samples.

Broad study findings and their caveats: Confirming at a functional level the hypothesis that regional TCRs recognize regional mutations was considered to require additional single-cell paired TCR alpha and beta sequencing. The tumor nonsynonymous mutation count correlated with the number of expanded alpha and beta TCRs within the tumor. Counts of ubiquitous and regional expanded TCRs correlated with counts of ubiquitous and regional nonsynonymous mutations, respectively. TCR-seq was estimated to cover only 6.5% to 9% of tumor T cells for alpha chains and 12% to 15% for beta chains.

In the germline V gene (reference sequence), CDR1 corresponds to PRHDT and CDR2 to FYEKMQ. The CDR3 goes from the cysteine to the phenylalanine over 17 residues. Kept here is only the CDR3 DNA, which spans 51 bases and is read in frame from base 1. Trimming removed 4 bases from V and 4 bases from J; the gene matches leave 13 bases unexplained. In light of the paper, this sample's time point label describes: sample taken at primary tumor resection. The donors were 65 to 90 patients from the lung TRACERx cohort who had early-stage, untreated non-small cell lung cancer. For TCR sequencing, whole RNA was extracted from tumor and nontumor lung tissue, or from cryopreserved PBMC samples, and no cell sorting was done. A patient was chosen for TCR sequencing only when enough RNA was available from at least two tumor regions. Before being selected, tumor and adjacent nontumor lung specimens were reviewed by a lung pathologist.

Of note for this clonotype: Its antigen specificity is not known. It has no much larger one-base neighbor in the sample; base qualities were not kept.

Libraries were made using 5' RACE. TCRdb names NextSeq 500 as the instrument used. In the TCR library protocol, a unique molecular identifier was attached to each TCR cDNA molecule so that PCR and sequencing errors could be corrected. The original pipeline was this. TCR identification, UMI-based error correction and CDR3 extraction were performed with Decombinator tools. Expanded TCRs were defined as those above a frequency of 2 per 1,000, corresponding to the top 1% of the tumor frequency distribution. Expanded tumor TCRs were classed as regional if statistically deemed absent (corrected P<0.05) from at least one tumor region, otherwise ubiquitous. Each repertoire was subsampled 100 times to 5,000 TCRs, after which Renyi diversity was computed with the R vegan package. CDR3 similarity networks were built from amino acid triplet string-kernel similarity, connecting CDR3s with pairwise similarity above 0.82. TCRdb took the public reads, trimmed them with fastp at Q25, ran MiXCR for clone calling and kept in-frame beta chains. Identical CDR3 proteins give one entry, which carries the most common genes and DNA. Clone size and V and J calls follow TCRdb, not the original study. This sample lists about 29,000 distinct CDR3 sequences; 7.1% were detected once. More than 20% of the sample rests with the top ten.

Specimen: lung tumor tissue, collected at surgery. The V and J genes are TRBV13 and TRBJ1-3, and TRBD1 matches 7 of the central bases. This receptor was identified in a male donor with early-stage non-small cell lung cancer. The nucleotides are TGTGCCAGCAGCTCCCGACAGGGATGGGAAGGAGGAAACACCATATATTTT. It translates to CASSSRQGWEGGNTIYF.